What follows is one T cell receptor (beta chain) and its context. The data were taken from a study of technical replicates of blood from a few donors. Germline V gives CDR1 SNHLY, CDR2 FYNNEI. This CDR3 contains 13 residues. J gave up 5 bases and V 6 bases, and 6 bases lay outside the gene matches. The method was immunoSEQ multiplex PCR; TCRdb's version includes in-frame clones alone and lacks a portion of them. The table shows approximately 82,000 clones, with 80% to 95% occurring only once. The sequenced sample was T cells isolated from PBMCs. This TCR came from a human donor in good health. The chain recombines TRBV2 with TRBJ2-5; 7 bases match TRBD1. CDR3 coding DNA: TGTGCCAGCAGGATGACAGGGCACGAGACCCAGTACTTC. Translating gives CASRMTGHETQYF.